This is a list of T cell receptor beta chains from one sample in a study of T cell responses to AZD1222 COVID-19 vaccine. Data came from immunoSEQ multiplex PCR; TCRdb stores just in-frame clones and leaves some out. Among 150,000 or so clones listed, 90% were seen once. Sequencing used peripheral blood, obtained on day 0 of AZD1222 vaccination. The source of these receptors is an adult in good health. CDR3s include the opening cysteine and the closing phenylalanine or tryptophan. D genes are given only for firm matches. Clone size, where shown, is once, few, many, or a class for clones that have expanded.

j_gene: TRBJ1-2
d_gene: TRBD1
abundance: -
v_gene: TRBV11-2
CDR3aa: CASSSTTGFGYTF
CDR3nt: TGTGCCAGCAGCTCCACGACAGGGTTTGGCTACACCTTC

j_gene: TRBJ2-7
d_gene: -
abundance: -
v_gene: TRBV6-5
CDR3aa: CASSPGIRGSYEQYF
CDR3nt: TGTGCCAGCAGCCCAGGGATTCGTGGGTCCTACGAGCAGTACTTC

j_gene: TRBJ2-5
d_gene: -
abundance: -
v_gene: TRBV5-4
CDR3aa: CASSLAGKETQYF
CDR3nt: TGTGCCAGCAGCTTGGCGGGTAAGGAGACCCAGTACTTC

j_gene: TRBJ2-1
d_gene: TRBD2
abundance: -
v_gene: TRBV7-2
CDR3aa: CASSVGRLASDEQFF
CDR3nt: TGTGCCAGCAGCGTTGGGCGACTAGCATCAGATGAGCAGTTCTTC

j_gene: TRBJ1-4
d_gene: TRBD1
abundance: -
v_gene: TRBV28
CDR3aa: CASRPKTGPGEKLFF
CDR3nt: TGTGCCAGCAGGCCAAAGACAGGGCCGGGCGAAAAACTGTTTTTT

j_gene: TRBJ2-1
d_gene: -
abundance: -
v_gene: TRBV6-2/TRBV6-3
CDR3aa: CASSPGRLTYNEQFF
CDR3nt: TGTGCCAGCAGCCCCGGACGATTGACATACAATGAGCAGTTCTTC

j_gene: TRBJ2-1
d_gene: TRBD2
abundance: -
v_gene: TRBV5-5
CDR3aa: CASSLVWASGSSYNEQFF
CDR3nt: TGTGCCAGCAGCTTGGTATGGGCTAGCGGGAGTTCCTACAATGAGCAGTTCTTC

j_gene: TRBJ2-3
d_gene: -
abundance: few
v_gene: TRBV6-2/TRBV6-3
CDR3aa: CASSLPVVEGTDTQYF
CDR3nt: TGTGCCAGCAGCCTACCGGTAGTCGAGGGCACAGATACGCAGTATTTT

j_gene: TRBJ1-1
d_gene: -
abundance: -
v_gene: TRBV24-1
CDR3aa: CATSGGPGTEAFF
CDR3nt: TGTGCCACCAGTGGGGGGCCGGGGACTGAAGCTTTCTTT

j_gene: TRBJ1-3
d_gene: TRBD1
abundance: few
v_gene: TRBV19
CDR3aa: CASSLEGQTDSGNTIYF
CDR3nt: TGTGCCAGTAGTCTGGAGGGACAGACGGACTCTGGAAACACCATATATTTT

j_gene: TRBJ1-2
d_gene: -
abundance: -
v_gene: TRBV24-1
CDR3aa: CATSDEGTGGSYGYTF
CDR3nt: TGTGCCACCAGTGACGAGGGTACAGGAGGGAGCTATGGCTACACCTTC

j_gene: TRBJ2-1
d_gene: -
abundance: -
v_gene: TRBV11-3
CDR3aa: CASSLDLLGEQFF
CDR3nt: TGTGCCAGCAGCTTAGATCTTCTGGGGGAGCAGTTCTTC

j_gene: TRBJ2-5
d_gene: -
abundance: -
v_gene: TRBV21-1
CDR3aa: CASSLRGQGPKETQYF
CDR3nt: TGTGCCAGCAGCCTCCGGGGGCAGGGGCCTAAGGAGACCCAGTACTTC

j_gene: TRBJ2-2
d_gene: TRBD1
abundance: -
v_gene: TRBV27
CDR3aa: CASTFGTGNTGELFF
CDR3nt: TGTGCCAGCACGTTCGGGACAGGGAACACCGGGGAGCTGTTTTTT

j_gene: TRBJ2-1
d_gene: -
abundance: -
v_gene: TRBV6-4
CDR3aa: CASSDRFFRLEGRNNEQFF
CDR3nt: TGTGCCAGCAGTGACCGTTTTTTCAGACTCGAGGGACGTAACAATGAGCAGTTCTTC

j_gene: TRBJ2-5
d_gene: -
abundance: -
v_gene: TRBV24-1
CDR3aa: CATSGPGSETQYF
CDR3nt: TGTGCCACCAGTGGTCCAGGGTCAGAGACCCAGTACTTC

j_gene: TRBJ2-1
d_gene: TRBD2
abundance: -
v_gene: TRBV7-9
CDR3aa: CASTPPLAGVNEQFF
CDR3nt: TGTGCCAGCACCCCCCCACTAGCGGGAGTCAATGAGCAGTTCTTC

j_gene: TRBJ1-1
d_gene: -
abundance: -
v_gene: TRBV30
CDR3aa: CAWYNSIYTEAFF
CDR3nt: TGTGCCTGGTACAACAGCATCTACACTGAAGCTTTCTTT

j_gene: TRBJ2-5
d_gene: TRBD2
abundance: -
v_gene: TRBV9
CDR3aa: CASSVGLAGGETQYF
CDR3nt: TGTGCCAGCAGCGTAGGCCTAGCGGGAGGGGAGACCCAGTACTTC

j_gene: TRBJ2-5
d_gene: -
abundance: -
v_gene: TRBV12-3/TRBV12-4
CDR3aa: CASSSPGETQYF
CDR3nt: TGTGCCAGCAGCTCCCCCGGTGAGACCCAGTACTTC

j_gene: TRBJ1-1
d_gene: -
abundance: once
v_gene: TRBV27
CDR3aa: CASRLLGENTEAFF
CDR3nt: TGTGCCAGCAGGCTTCTGGGGGAGAACACTGAAGCTTTCTTT

j_gene: TRBJ1-1
d_gene: -
abundance: -
v_gene: TRBV28
CDR3aa: CASSITGSEAFF
CDR3nt: TGTGCCAGCAGTATTACAGGGTCTGAAGCTTTCTTT

j_gene: TRBJ1-1
d_gene: -
abundance: -
v_gene: TRBV6-5
CDR3aa: CASSSRVSTEAFF
CDR3nt: TGTGCCAGCAGTTCCCGGGTCAGCACTGAAGCTTTCTTT

j_gene: TRBJ2-5
d_gene: -
abundance: -
v_gene: TRBV29-1
CDR3aa: CTYLRVGNQETQYF
CDR3nt: TGCACTTACCTCCGCGTGGGGAACCAAGAGACCCAGTACTTC

j_gene: TRBJ2-1
d_gene: -
abundance: -
v_gene: TRBV28
CDR3aa: CASSLSSNGVYNEQFF
CDR3nt: TGTGCCAGCAGTTTATCCTCCAACGGGGTCTACAATGAGCAGTTCTTC

j_gene: TRBJ2-7
d_gene: TRBD1
abundance: -
v_gene: TRBV2
CDR3aa: CASSSGRTGIYEQYF
CDR3nt: TGTGCCAGCAGCTCAGGTCGGACAGGGATCTACGAGCAGTACTTC

j_gene: TRBJ1-1
d_gene: -
abundance: -
v_gene: TRBV24-1
CDR3aa: CATRGHQGTEAFF
CDR3nt: TGTGCCACCAGGGGCCATCAGGGCACTGAAGCTTTCTTT

j_gene: TRBJ1-1
d_gene: -
abundance: -
v_gene: TRBV5-4
CDR3aa: CASSLETNTEAFF
CDR3nt: TGTGCCAGCAGCTTGGAGACTAACACTGAAGCTTTCTTT

j_gene: TRBJ2-5
d_gene: TRBD2
abundance: -
v_gene: TRBV7-6
CDR3aa: CASSPWLAGEGETQYF
CDR3nt: TGTGCCAGCAGCCCGTGGCTAGCGGGAGAAGGAGAGACCCAGTACTTC

j_gene: TRBJ1-2
d_gene: TRBD1
abundance: -
v_gene: TRBV28
CDR3aa: CASSFDRAHGYTF
CDR3nt: TGTGCCAGCAGTTTCGACAGGGCCCATGGCTACACCTTC

j_gene: TRBJ2-1
d_gene: TRBD2
abundance: once
v_gene: TRBV4-3
CDR3aa: CASSQALLAGGFNEQFF
CDR3nt: TGCGCCAGCAGCCAAGCTCTACTAGCGGGAGGGTTTAATGAGCAGTTCTTC

j_gene: TRBJ1-5
d_gene: -
abundance: -
v_gene: TRBV5-8
CDR3aa: CASSLLSVLQQPQHF
CDR3nt: TGTGCCAGCAGCTTGCTGTCAGTGTTGCAGCAGCCCCAGCATTTT

j_gene: TRBJ2-5
d_gene: TRBD2
abundance: -
v_gene: TRBV2
CDR3aa: CASSAGLGNQETQYF
CDR3nt: TGTGCCAGCAGTGCGGGACTAGGAAATCAAGAGACCCAGTACTTC

j_gene: TRBJ1-2
d_gene: TRBD1
abundance: -
v_gene: TRBV19
CDR3aa: CASARTQGAYGYTF
CDR3nt: TGTGCCAGCGCCCGGACCCAGGGGGCATATGGCTACACCTTC

j_gene: TRBJ2-1
d_gene: TRBD2
abundance: once
v_gene: TRBV7-2
CDR3aa: CASSPTLAGSSYNEQFF
CDR3nt: TGTGCCAGCAGCCCCACCTTAGCGGGTAGCTCCTACAATGAGCAGTTCTTC

j_gene: TRBJ1-1
d_gene: -
abundance: -
v_gene: TRBV19
CDR3aa: CASLKGPGGTEAFF
CDR3nt: TGTGCCAGCCTAAAGGGCCCTGGAGGCACTGAAGCTTTCTTT

j_gene: TRBJ2-2
d_gene: TRBD2
abundance: few
v_gene: TRBV9
CDR3aa: CASSAGLAVNTGELFF
CDR3nt: TGTGCCAGCAGCGCGGGACTAGCGGTAAACACCGGGGAGCTGTTTTTT

j_gene: TRBJ2-1
d_gene: TRBD2
abundance: -
v_gene: TRBV28
CDR3aa: CASSFPLAGGHNEQFF
CDR3nt: TGTGCCAGCAGTTTCCCTCTAGCGGGAGGCCACAATGAGCAGTTCTTC

j_gene: TRBJ2-7
d_gene: -
abundance: -
v_gene: TRBV7-2
CDR3aa: CASSFSPRQEVYEQYF
CDR3nt: TGTGCCAGCAGCTTTTCTCCCAGACAGGAAGTCTACGAGCAGTACTTC

j_gene: TRBJ2-1
d_gene: -
abundance: once
v_gene: TRBV29-1
CDR3aa: CSVEPDNEQFF
CDR3nt: TGCAGCGTGGAGCCCGACAATGAGCAGTTCTTC

j_gene: TRBJ1-1
d_gene: TRBD1
abundance: -
v_gene: TRBV19
CDR3aa: CASSPRDRGSENTEAFF
CDR3nt: TGTGCCAGTAGTCCCCGGGACAGGGGGTCGGAAAACACTGAAGCTTTCTTT

j_gene: TRBJ1-2
d_gene: TRBD1
abundance: -
v_gene: TRBV10-3
CDR3aa: CATGTASNYGYTF
CDR3nt: TGTGCCACCGGGACAGCTTCTAACTATGGCTACACCTTC